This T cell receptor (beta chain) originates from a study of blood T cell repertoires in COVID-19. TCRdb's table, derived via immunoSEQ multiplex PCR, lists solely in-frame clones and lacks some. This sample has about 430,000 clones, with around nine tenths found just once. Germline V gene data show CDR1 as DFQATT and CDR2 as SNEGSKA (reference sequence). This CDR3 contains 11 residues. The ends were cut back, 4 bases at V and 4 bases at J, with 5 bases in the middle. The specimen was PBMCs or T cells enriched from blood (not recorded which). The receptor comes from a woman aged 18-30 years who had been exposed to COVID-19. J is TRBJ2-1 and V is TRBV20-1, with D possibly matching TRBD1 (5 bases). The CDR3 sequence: CSATGYNEQFF. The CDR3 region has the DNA TGCAGTGCTACAGGGTACAATGAGCAGTTCTTC.